This T cell receptor beta chain was sequenced for a study of beta chain features in type 1 diabetes. Findings of the study overall: A moderate, significant TCRB CDR3 shortening appeared in type 1 diabetes across four CD4+ subsets. cDNA-based sequencing might over-represent cells highly expressing TCR. The naive, central memory and Treg TCRB repertoires of patients appeared to be more similar to one another than those of healthy donors. VDJ junctions from type 1 diabetes patients carried fewer insertions and larger deletions.

Expressed TCRB transcripts were sequenced after all isolated RNA was converted to cDNA. Using immunoSEQ multiplex PCR, the repertoire was profiled, and TCRdb retains in-frame clones only, with some absent. The profile shows hundreds of thousands of clones, about 14% of them singletons. Via the markers CD45RO/CCR7/CD25/CD127/CD95/CD27, stem cell-like memory, regulatory, central memory and naive CD4+ cells were sorted. The length of the CDR3 is 14 residues. The V end was cut by 3 bases, the J end by 3 bases, with 8 bases between. Germline CDR1 and CDR2: KGHSH and LQKENI. Comments on this clone: Antigen: not known.

The source of this sequence is a man aged 18 to 30 with type 1 diabetes. The sequencing sample was made of naive CD4+ T cells from blood. The rearrangement links TRBV18 to TRBJ1-4; unclear D gene. This chain's CDR3 is CASSPAVSNEKLFF. Here the CDR3 DNA reads TGTGCCAGCTCACCTGCAGTGTCTAATGAAAAACTGTTTTTT.